This TCR beta chain was obtained from a study of T-cell memory formation after mild COVID-19. Regarding the study as a whole: Contracting CD4+ clones lay largely in CM and EM, with CD8+ ones residing in EMRA.

Trimming cost V 0 bases and J 4 bases, with 16 bases left between them. CDR3 length: 16 residues. Germline V gene lookup returns CDR1 SGHRS and CDR2 YFSETQ. 5'RACE with constant-segment primers yielded barcoded, UMI-tagged TCR alpha and TCR beta cDNA libraries. MiXCR was run by TCRdb on the 5' RACE reads, yielding one entry per CDR3 protein. The sample records 400,000 to 500,000 distinct CDR3 sequences, approximately 19% being singletons. The sample holds many counts of this clonotype. The antigen is not known. Sequencing was done on a sample of PBMCs or a T cell subset sorted from them (not recorded which). The rearrangement joins TRBV5-1 to TRBJ2-5; D perhaps matches TRBD1 (6 bases). The clonotype comes from a man aged 18 to 30 who had mild COVID-19 (a few samples of this study predate the infection). Cell type and time point are not known. CDR3: CASSLAHGEQGETQYF. The CDR3 bases are TGCGCCAGCAGCTTGGCCCATGGCGAACAGGGAGAGACCCAGTACTTC. Drawing the rest from reference TRBV5-1 and TRBJ2-5, the complete variable domain is KAGVTQTPRYLIKTRGQQVTLSCSPISGHRSVSWYQQTPGQGLQFLFEYFSETQRNKGNFPGRFSGRQFSNSRSEMNVSTLELGDSALYLCASSLAHGEQGETQYFGPGTRLLVL.